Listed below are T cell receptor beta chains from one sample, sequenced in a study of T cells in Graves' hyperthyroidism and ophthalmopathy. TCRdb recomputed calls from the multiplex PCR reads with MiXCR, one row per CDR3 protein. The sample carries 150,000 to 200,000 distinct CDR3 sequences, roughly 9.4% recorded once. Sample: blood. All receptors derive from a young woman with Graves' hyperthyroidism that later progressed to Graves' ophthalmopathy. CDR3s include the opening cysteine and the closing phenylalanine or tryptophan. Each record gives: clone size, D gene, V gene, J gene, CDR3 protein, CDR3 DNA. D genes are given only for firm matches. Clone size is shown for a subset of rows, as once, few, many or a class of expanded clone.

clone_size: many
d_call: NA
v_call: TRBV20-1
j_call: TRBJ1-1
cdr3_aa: CSASEQRNTEAFF
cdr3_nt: TGCAGTGCTAGTGAACAGAGGAACACTGAAGCTTTCTTT

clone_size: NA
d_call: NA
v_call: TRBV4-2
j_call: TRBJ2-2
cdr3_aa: CASSPLLGELFF
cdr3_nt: TGTGCCAGCAGCCCTCTGTTGGGGGAGCTGTTTTTT

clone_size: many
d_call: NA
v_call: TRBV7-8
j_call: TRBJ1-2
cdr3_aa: CASSFQGANYGYTF
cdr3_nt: TGTGCCAGCAGCTTCCAGGGAGCTAACTATGGCTACACCTTC

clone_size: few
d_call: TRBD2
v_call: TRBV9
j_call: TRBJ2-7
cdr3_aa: CASSAGPGLATYEQYF
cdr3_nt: TGTGCCAGCAGTGCGGGACCGGGACTAGCGACCTACGAGCAGTACTTC

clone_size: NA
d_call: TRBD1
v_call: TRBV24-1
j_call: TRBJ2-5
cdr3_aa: CATSDSRDRGRETQYF
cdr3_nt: TGTGCCACCAGTGATAGCCGGGACAGGGGTCGAGAGACCCAGTACTTC

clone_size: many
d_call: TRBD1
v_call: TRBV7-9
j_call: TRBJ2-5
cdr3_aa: CASSPDGTGQETQYF
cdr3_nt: TGTGCCAGCAGCCCAGACGGGACAGGGCAAGAGACCCAGTACTTC

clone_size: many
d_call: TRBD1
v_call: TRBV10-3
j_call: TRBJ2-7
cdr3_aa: CAISTLGTGTGEQYF
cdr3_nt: TGTGCCATCTCGACGTTAGGGACAGGGACGGGCGAGCAGTACTTC

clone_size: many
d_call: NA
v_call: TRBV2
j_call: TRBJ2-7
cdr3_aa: CASLNPGGSRLPPYEQYF
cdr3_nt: TGTGCCAGCCTTAACCCGGGCGGGTCTAGGCTTCCGCCCTACGAGCAGTACTTC

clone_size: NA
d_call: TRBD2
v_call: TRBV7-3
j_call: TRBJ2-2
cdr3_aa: CASSLVIAGAGELFF
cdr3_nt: TGTGCCAGCAGCTTAGTTATAGCGGGAGCCGGGGAGCTGTTTTTT

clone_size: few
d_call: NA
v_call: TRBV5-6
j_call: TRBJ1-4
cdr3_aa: CASSPDYGRDEKLFF
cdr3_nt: TGTGCCAGCAGCCCGGATTACGGCCGGGATGAAAAACTGTTTTTT

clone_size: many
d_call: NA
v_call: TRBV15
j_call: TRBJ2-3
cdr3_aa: CATSRVGSYTDTQYF
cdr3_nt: TGTGCCACCAGCAGAGTCGGCAGCTACACAGATACGCAGTATTTT

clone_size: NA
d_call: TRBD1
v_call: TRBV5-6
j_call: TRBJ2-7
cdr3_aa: CASSFLGTGNVREQYF
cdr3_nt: TGTGCCAGCAGCTTCCTCGGGACAGGGAACGTGCGCGAGCAGTACTTC

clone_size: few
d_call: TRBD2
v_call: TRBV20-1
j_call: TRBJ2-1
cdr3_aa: CSAQLLPLGLAGPYNEQFF
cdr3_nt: TGCAGTGCCCAATTACTACCCCTAGGACTAGCGGGGCCCTACAATGAGCAGTTCTTC

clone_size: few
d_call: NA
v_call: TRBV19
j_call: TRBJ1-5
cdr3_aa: CASSMGSLQPQHF
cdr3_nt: TGTGCCAGTAGTATGGGGAGTCTCCAGCCCCAGCATTTT

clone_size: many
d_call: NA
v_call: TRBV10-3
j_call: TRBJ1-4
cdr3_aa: CAIRKGEVEKLFF
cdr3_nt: TGTGCCATCCGAAAGGGGGAGGTTGAAAAACTGTTTTTT